The subject of this entry is one T cell receptor beta chain. What this receptor recognizes is not known. Qualities for individual bases were not recorded, and no much larger clone is one base off. This specimen belongs to a study of blood T cell repertoires in COVID-19 (dated by TCRdb to the early 2020s). In the study overall: Samples from collaborators originated in the United States, Italy and Spain and spanned both the acute and convalescent phases of COVID-19. The material from the prospective study consisted of cDNA or gDNA derived from T cells, B-cell-depleted T cells, or PBMCs. Deeply sampled blood TCRbeta repertoires from subjects exposed to, actively infected with, or recovered from COVID-19 were included in the dataset. The repertoires were released in a freely available public database meant as a resource for research on the immune response to SARS-CoV-2. Samples were obtained from the ongoing ImmuneRACE study (first 160 participants) and from 1,000 to 1,500 subjects provided by 6 global collaborators. Nearly every sample came with metadata listing a de-identified subject ID, COVID-19 status, age in years and sex. Where available, HLA class I and class II types were obtained from metadata supplied by the sample provider rather than from assay-based typing.

A second Seattle source provided samples from volunteer blood donors who had recovered from COVID-19. Collaborating institutions collected whole blood in K2EDTA tubes following their own protocols. For TCRbeta analysis, collaborators shipped samples in one of three forms: frozen whole blood, isolated PBMCs, or DNA extracted from either of those sample types. From the cysteine up to the phenylalanine, the CDR3 has a length of 13 residues. Of the read, only the CDR3 DNA is kept; its 39 bases are in frame from base 1. The study at large found these results: How much clinical and demographic metadata was included differed by source and by participant, and the metadata was provided uncurated.

The immunoSEQ Assay, a bias-controlled multiplex PCR, was used to amplify TCRbeta CDR3 regions from genomic DNA. Per the authors' processing: The number of nucleated cells in each sample was estimated by amplification of reference gene primers within the assay. Sequence reads were collapsed and filtered to measure the absolute abundance of every unique TCRbeta CDR3 rearrangement. Productive Simpson clonality was computed per sample as the square root of Simpson's diversity index over productive rearrangements. Entries here come from immuneACCESS through TCRdb and include only in-frame sequences with V and J called. Some clones fail to appear in such tables; in the studies checked, an unresolved V gene covers under half of the shortfall, and the cause of the remainder is unknown. V and J calls and clone size are copied from that table; D and trimming were computed from the DNA. The sample has a few hundred thousand clones on record, approximately 90% of them singletons. The ten biggest clones cover 4% of the sample.

This clonotype was obtained from a man aged 55 to 70 who had recovered from COVID-19. Sequenced sample: peripheral blood. The chain was built from TRBV12-1 and TRBJ1-1. TRBV12-1 is assigned pseudogene status. The CDR3 is CASSFGGFAEAFF. The bases read TGTGCCAGCAGCTTTGGAGGGTTCGCTGAAGCTTTCTTT.